A single sample gave rise to the 8 T cell receptor beta chains below, sequenced in a study of shared clonotypes between healthy human individuals. The naive CD8 subset, CD45RO-negative cells positively selected for CCR7, excluded terminally differentiated effector memory CD45RA+ cells. Only in-frame clones appear in the TCRdb table, and some are missing; sequencing was by immunoSEQ multiplex PCR. The top ten hold 1% to 1.5% of the sample, which has roughly 1,800,000 clones, roughly 94% seen once. Sequenced input: naive CD8+ T cells sorted from blood. These receptors were taken from a man aged 18 to 35 in good health.

The CDR3 nucleotides are TGTGCCAGCAGGACCCCTCTGGAGGGGACCCCCTACGAGCAGTACTTC. Its protein product is CASRTPLEGTPYEQYF. The genes are TRBV2 and TRBJ2-7; tentative D call: TRBD2 (6 bases). This CDR3 has 16 residues. The V gene lost 6 bases and the J gene lost 2 bases, with 20 bases spanning the gap. Germline V gives CDR1 SNHLY, CDR2 FYNNEI.

This chain joins TRBV21-1 and TRBJ2-7; the table assigns TRBD2, which was not confirmed against the DNA. TRBV21-1 is deemed a pseudogene. The length of the CDR3 is 16 residues. The CDR3 protein is CASSKGGRTTTYEQYF. CDR3 in DNA: TGTGCCAGCAGCAAAGGGGGGAGGACGACCACCTACGAGCAGTACTTC.

The chain joins TRBV28 to TRBJ2-2; D remains ambiguous. The CDR3 consists of 16 residues. With 2 bases removed from V and 0 bases from J, the gap between germline ends came to 10 bases. The germline V gene encodes CDR1 MDHEN and CDR2 SYDVKM. The CDR3 DNA reads TGTGCCAGCAGTTTAAGCCAGATCGCGAACACCGGGGAGCTGTTTTTT. Its protein is CASSLSQIANTGELFF. Complete variable domain (other parts from reference TRBV28 and TRBJ2-2): DVKVTQSSRYLVKRTGEKVFLECVQDMDHENMFWYRQDPGLGLRLIYFSYDVKMKEKGDIPEGYSVSREKKERFSLILESASTNQTSMYLCASSLSQIANTGELFFGEGSRLTVL.

The V gene is TRBV27, the J gene TRBJ2-1; 7 bases line up with TRBD2. Germline V gene data show CDR1 as MNHEY and CDR2 as SMNVEV (reference sequence). V shed 2 bases and J 3 bases; nucleotides not matched to a gene: 7. The CDR3 runs to 16 residues. Written as DNA, the CDR3 is TGTGCCAGCAGTTTAGGGACTACACCCGACTACAATGAGCAGTTCTTC. Amino acid sequence: CASSLGTTPDYNEQFF.

The count of this clone is one. The chain employs TRBV27 and TRBJ1-4; 7 nucleotides agree with TRBD1. Unmatched junction bases numbered 7, after V lost 5 bases and J lost 7 bases. The CDR3 loop spans 14 amino acids. CDR1 and CDR2 (germline): MNHEY, SMNVEV (reference sequence). The CDR3 bases are TGTGCCAGCAGTCGAACAGGGGATACTGAAAAACTGTTTTTT. Amino acids: CASSRTGDTEKLFF.

The chain employs TRBV5-4 and TRBJ2-7, with D possibly TRBD2 on 6 matching bases. Germline CDR1 SGHNT, CDR2 YYREEE (reference sequence). Trimming removed 1 base at V and 2 bases at J, with 10 bases between. The CDR3 covers 14 residues. The CDR3, as DNA: TGTGCCAGCAGCTTGCAGGGAGGTCCCTACGAGCAGTACTTC. This sequence encodes CASSLQGGPYEQYF.

This chain uses TRBV27 with TRBJ2-3; possibly TRBD2 for D (6 bases). V lost 2 bases and J 11 bases, leaving 8 bases between the germline ends. The V gene's germline CDR1 is MNHEY and CDR2 SMNVEV (reference sequence). The CDR3 extends over 11 amino acids. CDR3 sequence (DNA): TGTGCCAGCAGTTTAGGACTAAAGCAGTATTTT. The encoded protein is CASSLGLKQYF.

This clone was detected only a few times. The genes are TRBV4-1 and TRBJ1-5; D unresolved. The germline CDR1 and CDR2 sequences are MGHRA and YSYEKL. This CDR3 contains 14 residues. V dropped 0 bases and J dropped 4 bases, with 7 bases sitting between them. The CDR3 bases are TGCGCCAGCAGCCAAGAAGGGCCGAATCAGCCCCAGCATTTT. Translating gives CASSQEGPNQPQHF.